These 25 T cell receptor beta chains originate from one sample sequenced in a study of OX40 agonist ivuxolimab in advanced cancers. The library was prepared using the immunoSEQ multiplex PCR assay. TCRdb took this table from immuneACCESS and kept in-frame rearrangements with V and J called. Such tables lack part of the clones; where checked against another copy, unresolved V genes explain under half of the gap, and the rest is unexplained. The sample profile shows 25,000 to 35,000 clones; approximately 80% of them were found once. 32% of the sample comes from the top ten. The specimen comprised CD4+ or CD8+ T cells sorted from blood, sampled in a trial of the OX40 agonist ivuxolimab. All receptors derive from an adult with an advanced solid tumor such as melanoma, head and neck, liver or kidney cancer.

This chain's CDR3 is CASSLQTLYEQYF. The CDR3 DNA reads TGTGCCAGCAGCCTACAAACCCTTTACGAGCAGTACTTC. This chain connects TRBV11-1 to TRBJ2-7; D remains ambiguous. Germline V gives CDR1 SGHAT, CDR2 FQDESV (reference sequence). CDR3 length: 13 amino acids. V was pared by 5 bases and J by 4 bases, with 12 bases between.

This clone was counted only a few times. CDR3 residues: CASSVGNEQYF. The CDR3 coding sequence is TGCGCCAGCAGCGTAGGGAATGAGCAGTACTTC. The rearrangement links TRBV5-1 to TRBJ2-7; D uncertain. Trimming shortened V by 4 bases and J by 7 bases, and 9 bases separated the two germline ends. The CDR3 length is 11 residues. In germline, CDR1 is SGHRS, CDR2 YFSETQ.

A few counts support this clone. The chain is built from TRBV7-6 and TRBJ1-1; tentatively, D is TRBD1 (5 bases). The germline CDR1 and CDR2 sequences are SGHVS and FNYEAQ. The V end was cut by 1 base, the J end by 1 base, with 10 bases between. CDR3 size: 15 residues. CDR3 nucleotide sequence: TGTGCCAGCAGCTTAGTAACGGGGGAGAACACTGAAGCTTTCTTT. It specifies CASSLVTGENTEAFF. Variable domain in full (rest from reference TRBV7-6 and TRBJ1-1): GAGVSQSPRYKVTKRGQDVALRCDPISGHVSLYWYRQALGQGPEFLTYFNYEAQQDKSGLPNDRFSAERPEGSISTLTIQRTEQRDSAMYRCASSLVTGENTEAFFGQGTRLTVV.

This chain connects TRBV2 to TRBJ2-3; 10 nucleotides match TRBD1. Germline V gives CDR1 SNHLY, CDR2 FYNNEI. This CDR3 is built from 15 residues. V dropped 7 bases and J dropped 2; count of bases not matched to a gene: 6. This CDR3 is CASTGTGAPTDTQYF. For the CDR3, the DNA is TGTGCCAGCACCGGGACAGGGGCACCCACAGATACGCAGTATTTT.

This chain joins TRBV7-8 and TRBJ2-7, with 7 bases matching TRBD2. Germline CDR1 reads SGHVS; CDR2 reads FQNEAQ. Germline trimming cut 4 bases from V and 3 bases from J; bases unmatched to any gene: 9. The CDR3 is 15 amino acids. DNA of the CDR3: TGTGCCAGCAGCTCACTTGGCGGGAGATTCTACGAGCAGTACTTC. Encoded protein: CASSSLGGRFYEQYF.

V usage is TRBV7-9 and J usage is TRBJ1-4, with D possibly matching TRBD1 (6 bases). V lost 5 bases, J lost 4 bases, and 8 bases lay in between. The CDR3 has 13 residues. Per germline, CDR1 SEHNR and CDR2 FQNEAQ (reference sequence). In DNA, the CDR3 is TGTGCCAGCAGCCTAGGGGGTAATGAAAAACTGTTTTTT. Translated, it gives CASSLGGNEKLFF.

The rearrangement uses TRBV6-6 and TRBJ2-3; TRBD2 agrees at 7 bases. CDR1 MNHNY and CDR2 SVGAGI come from the germline V gene (reference sequence). The ends lost 7 bases at V and 0 bases at J; junction bases unmatched: 4. The length of the CDR3 is 14 residues. CDR3 loop: CASMVGGSTDTQYF. For the CDR3, the DNA is TGTGCCAGCATGGTGGGGGGGAGCACAGATACGCAGTATTTT.

J is TRBJ2-1 and V is TRBV12-5; D call uncertain. Trimming removed 4 bases from V and 10 bases from J, with 8 bases in between. CDR1 is LGHNT, CDR2 FRNRAP, per germline. CDR3 length: 11 amino acids. The CDR3 here is CASGSGWEQFF. The CDR3 DNA reads as TGTGCTAGTGGTTCTGGATGGGAGCAGTTCTTC. The entire variable domain, with the rest obtained from reference TRBV12-5 and TRBJ2-1, is as follows: DARVTQTPRHKVTEMGQEVTMRCQPILGHNTVFWYRQTMMQGLELLAYFRNRAPLDDSGMPKDRFSAEMPDATLATLKIQPSEPRDSAVYFCASGSGWEQFFGPGTRLTVL.

The genes are TRBV9 and TRBJ2-2; D gene uncertain. Per germline, CDR1 SGDLS and CDR2 YYNGEE. Trimming pared 5 bases from V and 6 bases from J, leaving 8 bases between. The CDR3 runs 12 residues. The CDR3 sequence is CASRGASGELFF. DNA for the CDR3: TGTGCCAGCAGAGGCGCGTCCGGGGAGCTGTTTTTT.

The J gene is TRBJ1-4, the V gene TRBV6-6; D remains ambiguous. This CDR3 region has 12 residues. Germline values: CDR1 MNHNY, CDR2 SVGAGI (reference sequence). V was pared by 5 bases and J by 7 bases, with 8 bases between. This CDR3 is CASSPLGEKLFF. As DNA, the CDR3 is TGTGCCAGCAGTCCTCTAGGTGAAAAACTGTTTTTT.

V usage is TRBV4-1 and J usage is TRBJ2-7; TRBD2 is a possible D gene (5 bases). Trimming removed 3 bases from V and 0 bases from J, with 12 bases in between. Germline V lookup: CDR1 MGHRA, CDR2 YSYEKL. This CDR3 contains 15 residues. The CDR3 spells CASSQVVAPSYEQYF. DNA of the CDR3: TGCGCCAGCAGCCAGGTGGTAGCGCCCTCCTACGAGCAGTACTTC.

This clone appeared a few times. The DNA for the CDR3 is TGTGCCAGCAGTTTTCGCTTTGACAATGAGCAGTTCTTC. Amino acid sequence: CASSFRFDNEQFF. The rearrangement links TRBV27 to TRBJ2-1; no clear D gene. Trimming removed 3 bases from V and 5 bases from J, with 8 bases in between. Germline V gene data show CDR1 as MNHEY and CDR2 as SMNVEV (reference sequence). The CDR3 contains 13 residues.

The chain carries TRBV7-9 and TRBJ1-1, with D possibly being TRBD1 (6 bases). Deletions cut 1 base from V and 1 base from J, with 10 bases between. This CDR3 comprises 15 residues. The germline V gene has CDR1 SEHNR and CDR2 FQNEAQ (reference sequence). CDR3 DNA: TGTGCCAGCAGCTTAGTGGGACAAGGGAACACTGAAGCTTTCTTT. Its translation is CASSLVGQGNTEAFF.

This clone was observed a single time. The chain recombines TRBV7-9 with TRBJ2-5, with TRBD2 as a possible D gene (6 bases). CDR1 is SEHNR and CDR2 is FQNEAQ in the germline V gene (reference sequence). The CDR3 contains 18 residues. V gave up 5 bases and J gave up 6 bases, with 28 bases separating them. The CDR3 loop reads CASSPQFGLTTSLKTQYF. The CDR3 DNA reads TGTGCCAGCAGCCCGCAGTTTGGACTAACTACTAGTTTGAAGACCCAGTACTTC. The full variable domain, its missing parts supplied by reference TRBV7-9 and TRBJ2-5, is DTGVSQNPRHKITKRGQNVTFRCDPISEHNRLYWYRQTLGQGPEFLTYFQNEAQLEKSRLLSDRFSAERPKGSFSTLEIQRTEQGDSAMYLCASSPQFGLTTSLKTQYFGPGTRLLVL.

The rearrangement uses TRBV4-1 and TRBJ1-1; TRBD1 might be the D (6 bases). This CDR3 has 15 residues. Germline V gene lookup returns CDR1 MGHRA and CDR2 YSYEKL. The germline V and J ends were trimmed by 1 base and 5 bases, with 14 bases remaining between them. The CDR3 DNA reads as TGCGCCAGCAGCCAAGTTGGGGGGGGCGCGACTGAAGCTTTCTTT. Amino acids: CASSQVGGGATEAFF.

Notes on this clone: At one boundary the junction diverges from the germline segment, which might be a read error. The CDR3 DNA sequence: TGTGCCACCAGCAGAGATTTAGTTTTCCCCCACAATGGGCAGTTCTTC. Translated: CATSRDLVFPHNGQFF. The chain uses TRBV15 and TRBJ2-1; D is uncertain. The CDR3 spans 16 residues. CDR1 is LNHNV and CDR2 is YYDKDF in the germline V gene (reference sequence).

J is TRBJ2-1 and V is TRBV7-3; 8 nucleotides agree with TRBD2. Germline-derived CDR1 and CDR2 are SGHTA and FQGTGA. The length of the CDR3 is 16 residues. The V gene end was trimmed by 2 bases and the J gene end by 4 bases; junction bases not matched to a gene: 7. The CDR3 sequence: CASSLVPASGYNEQFF. Here the CDR3 DNA reads TGTGCCAGCAGCTTAGTCCCAGCTAGCGGGTACAATGAGCAGTTCTTC.

J is TRBJ2-7 and V is TRBV30, with D possibly matching TRBD2 (6 bases). V lost 3 bases and J lost 3, with 15 bases in between. Germline loops: CDR1 GTSNPN, CDR2 SVGIG (reference sequence). This CDR3 is built from 14 residues. CDR3 bases: TGTGCCTGGAGGACCGGAGGGTGGTACTACGAGCAGTACTTC. As protein: CAWRTGGWYYEQYF.

A few counts support this clone. This chain connects TRBV6-5 to TRBJ2-7; D not certain. Germline V gives CDR1 MNHEY, CDR2 SVGAGI. The germline V and J ends were trimmed by 0 bases and 1 base, with 10 bases remaining between them. This CDR3 contains 15 residues. The CDR3 DNA is TGTGCCAGCAGTTACTCCCAGGTCGGGTCCTACGAGCAGTACTTC. Its protein is CASSYSQVGSYEQYF.

The genes are TRBV4-1 and TRBJ2-7; D may be TRBD1 (5 bases). CDR1 MGHRA and CDR2 YSYEKL come from the germline V gene. The length of the CDR3 is 17 residues. Trimming cost V 1 base and J 1 base, with 17 bases left between them. The CDR3 DNA reads TGCGCCAGCAGCCAAGTGTTACAGGAAGACCTATCCTACGAGCAGTACTTC. Translating gives CASSQVLQEDLSYEQYF.

This clone ranks as medium-sized. The chain joins TRBV28 to TRBJ2-7; 9 bases match TRBD1. The J segment lost 5 bases and the V segment lost 3 bases, leaving 8 bases of the junction unmatched. CDR1 is MDHEN and CDR2 is SYDVKM in the germline V gene. The CDR3 is 15 residues long. Here the CDR3 DNA reads TGTGCCAGCAGTTTGGGGGTCCGGACAGGGGACGAGCAGTACTTC. Protein sequence: CASSLGVRTGDEQYF.

Only one count was recorded for this clone. This chain uses TRBV7-8 with TRBJ2-2, with D perhaps matching TRBD1 or TRBD2 (5 bases each). CDR1 is SGHVS and CDR2 is FQNEAQ in the germline V gene. The CDR3 is 16 residues long. The V gene lost 1 base and the J gene lost 0 bases, with 9 bases spanning the gap. For the CDR3, the DNA is TGTGCCAGCAGCTTAGTATGGGGGACGAACACCGGGGAGCTGTTTTTT. Amino acid sequence: CASSLVWGTNTGELFF.

The chain joins TRBV6-1 to TRBJ2-7, with D perhaps assigned TRBD1 or TRBD2 (5 bases each). Germline CDR1 MNHNS, CDR2 SASEGT. The CDR3 has 15 amino acids. Trimming left V 0 bases short and J 1 base short, with 10 bases between. The CDR3 protein is CASSEAGTESYEQYF. CDR3 DNA sequence: TGTGCCAGCAGTGAAGCGGGGACGGAGTCCTACGAGCAGTACTTC.

J is TRBJ2-5 and V is TRBV6-5, with 9 nucleotides matching TRBD1. This CDR3 spans 15 amino acids. V gave up 6 bases and J gave up 4 bases; unmatched junction bases: 9. The germline V gene has CDR1 MNHEY and CDR2 SVGAGI. The CDR3 sequence is CASRQDRGGLETQYF. CDR3 nucleotides: TGTGCCAGCAGACAGGACAGGGGAGGTTTAGAGACCCAGTACTTC.

The chain joins TRBV30 to TRBJ1-1; perhaps TRBD1 as D (6 bases). The V gene lost 0 bases and the J gene lost 0 bases, with 8 bases spanning the gap. Germline V gives CDR1 GTSNPN, CDR2 SVGIG (reference sequence). This CDR3 has 14 amino acids. The CDR3 DNA sequence: TGTGCCTGGAGTGTACAGGGCATGAACACTGAAGCTTTCTTT. Translating gives CAWSVQGMNTEAFF.